This passage covers 31 T cell receptor beta chains from one sample sequenced in a study of metastatic and nonmetastatic thyroid tumors. TCRdb reanalyzed the PCR reads with MiXCR. The data hold roughly 57,000 clones, with more than 20% observed a single time. No treatment had been given to any patient before thyroid surgery. The specimen sequenced was blood. The receptors originated from a female donor with papillary thyroid cancer or a benign thyroid nodule (not recorded which). Some clones in this sample may be carry-over from other donors' samples.

The V call is TRBV6-5, the J call TRBJ2-3; 7 nucleotides line up with TRBD1. V lost 2 bases to trimming and J lost 4 bases; unmatched junction nucleotides: 12. This CDR3 spans 17 amino acids. Germline V gene lookup returns CDR1 MNHEY and CDR2 SVGAGI. CDR3 bases: TGTGCCAGCAGTTACAGGGGGCAGAGCTCCCCCTCAGATACGCAGTATTTT. This translates into CASSYRGQSSPSDTQYF.

This clone was picked up many times. The gene calls are TRBV13 and TRBJ2-3; D possibly corresponds to TRBD1 (5 bases). This CDR3 comprises 16 residues. Trimming took 4 bases from V and 6 from J, leaving 20 bases between them. Germline V gene lookup returns CDR1 PRHDT and CDR2 FYEKMQ (reference sequence). CDR3 sequence reads: CASSSQKDRLSDTQYF. The CDR3 DNA reads as TGTGCCAGCAGCTCCCAGAAAGACAGACTTTCGGATACGCAGTATTTT.

This clone was seen at least ten times. V gene TRBV27 combines with J gene TRBJ2-5, with 7 bases identical to TRBD2. CDR3 length: 15 amino acids. Germline V gives CDR1 MNHEY, CDR2 SMNVEV (reference sequence). V gave up 5 bases and J gave up 0 bases; unmatched junction bases: 6. The CDR3 loop reads CASSLDGTNQETQYF. The CDR3 bases are TGTGCCAGCAGTCTGGATGGGACTAACCAAGAGACCCAGTACTTC.

This clone was counted many times. The chain combines TRBV4-1 with TRBJ2-7, with 8 bases that match TRBD1. Germline V CDR1 and CDR2: MGHRA, YSYEKL. CDR3 length: 14 amino acids. The J segment lost 5 bases and the V segment lost 1 base, leaving 4 bases of the junction unmatched. In nucleotides, the CDR3 is TGCGCCAGCAGCCAAGGGACAGGGAGCGACGAGCAGTACTTC. As protein: CASSQGTGSDEQYF.

This clone was observed many times. The chain is built from TRBV9 and TRBJ2-2; 10 bases align to TRBD2. With 3 bases clipped from V and 6 bases from J, the junction kept 11 bases outside the gene matches. CDR3 length equals 17 residues. The germline V gene has CDR1 SGDLS and CDR2 YYNGEE. The CDR3 region has the DNA TGTGCCAGCAGCGACACCTCGACACTAGCGGGACCCGGGGAGCTGTTTTTT. It codes for CASSDTSTLAGPGELFF.

This clone was counted ten times or more. The chain carries TRBV4-1 and TRBJ1-3; perhaps TRBD1 as D (5 bases). Germline V gene sequence: CDR1 MGHRA, CDR2 YSYEKL. The CDR3 covers 17 residues. With 0 bases removed from V and 4 bases from J, the gap between germline ends came to 16 bases. The chain's CDR3 is CASSQESFGASGNTIYF. The CDR3 nucleotides read TGCGCCAGCAGCCAAGAATCGTTCGGGGCGAGCGGAAACACCATATATTTT.

This clone was detected many times. The chain links TRBV5-1 to TRBJ2-2, with no clear D. The ends were cut back, 7 bases at V and 4 bases at J, with 11 bases in the middle. The CDR3 totals 13 residues. Germline CDR1 and CDR2: SGHRS and YFSETQ. In DNA form, the CDR3 reads TGCGCCAGCGCAAGTTCGGGCACCGGGGAGCTGTTTTTT. Protein product: CASASSGTGELFF.

The sample holds many counts of this clone. This chain uses TRBV5-4 with TRBJ2-2, with 7 nucleotides matching TRBD2. Germline V CDR1 and CDR2: SGHNT, YYREEE (reference sequence). V lost 4 bases and J lost 0; bases outside the gene matches: 3. The CDR3 loop spans 15 amino acids. The CDR3 sequence: CASSVLATNTGELFF. In DNA, the CDR3 is TGTGCCAGCAGCGTACTAGCGACGAACACCGGGGAGCTGTTTTTT.

With respect to this clone: A much larger clone sits a single nucleotide away, making a read error possible. The chain carries TRBV5-4 and TRBJ2-1, with a possible D match to TRBD2 (5 bases). Germline assignment: CDR1 SGHNT and CDR2 YYREEE (reference sequence). The CDR3 totals 14 residues. With 3 bases removed from V and 9 bases from J, the gap between germline ends came to 16 bases. The CDR3 DNA is TGTGCCAGCAGCTCCGTGGGTGGGAGTGGTGAGCAGTTCTTC. Translating gives CASSSVGGSGEQFF.

Many counts were recorded for this clone. Other DNA variants within this sample encode the same CDR3. The CDR3 protein is CASSLDTGGANVLTF. In DNA, the CDR3 is TGCGCCAGCAGCCTCGACACCGGAGGGGCCAACGTCCTGACTTTC. This sequence joins TRBV5-1 and TRBJ2-6; D uncertain. The CDR3 is made up of 15 amino acids. Germline V CDR1 and CDR2: SGHRS, YFSETQ. Between the trimmed V and J ends, which lost 4 bases and 4 bases, there was a span of 12 bases.

The chain has TRBV9 and TRBJ2-7; TRBD2 matches 12 bases. Germline-derived CDR1 and CDR2 are SGDLS and YYNGEE. The CDR3 runs 15 residues. The ends lost 7 bases at V and 5 bases at J; junction bases unmatched: 10. The CDR3 here is CASGGWTSGIDEQYF. The CDR3 bases are TGTGCCAGCGGTGGGTGGACTAGCGGGATCGACGAGCAGTACTTC.

With regard to this clone: Sequence at one end of the junction differs from germline and may be a read error. V is TRBV5-8 and J is TRBJ1-5; no clear D. This CDR3 is built from 11 residues. From germline, CDR1 is SGHTS and CDR2 YDEGEE. The CDR3: CDSSLGKPQHF. CDR3 coding DNA: TGTGACAGCAGCTTAGGTAAGCCCCAGCATTTT.

This clone came up many times. The chain links TRBV6-1 to TRBJ1-3, with TRBD1 as a possible D gene (6 bases). There are 13 residues in the CDR3. V gave up 4 bases and J gave up 7 bases, with 11 bases separating them. Germline loops: CDR1 MNHNS, CDR2 SASEGT. The CDR3 DNA sequence: TGTGCCAGCAGTGGTTACAGGGCGAACACCATATATTTT. Translation: CASSGYRANTIYF.

This clone was detected ten times or more. The sample contains more than one DNA sequence encoding this CDR3. The V gene is TRBV7-9, the J gene TRBJ2-3; TRBD2 matches at 11 bases. After removal of 5 bases from V and 2 bases from J, the junction contained 3 bases not matched to a gene. The CDR3 sequence is 15 residues long. Germline CDR1 SEHNR, CDR2 FQNEAQ (reference sequence). This chain's CDR3 is CASSPGLADTDTQYF. The CDR3 bases are TGTGCCAGCAGCCCGGGACTAGCGGACACAGATACGCAGTATTTT.

This clone was recorded many times. The chain employs TRBV2 and TRBJ2-7; D is unclear. The CDR3 has 12 residues. Germline CDR1 SNHLY, CDR2 FYNNEI. Deletions cut 6 bases from V and 2 bases from J, with 8 bases between. The CDR3 DNA reads TGTGCCAGCAGCCGTGACCCCTACGAGCAGTACTTC. Translating it yields CASSRDPYEQYF.

This clone showed up many times. The CDR3 is CASSRDRNIQYF. The CDR3 DNA follows: TGTGCCAGCAGCCGCGACAGAAACATTCAGTACTTC. The rearrangement links TRBV12-3 or TRBV12-4 to TRBJ2-4; the D gene is possibly TRBD1 (5 bases). Trimming shortened V by 6 bases and J by 6 bases, and 9 bases separated the two germline ends. There are 12 residues in the CDR3.

The table lists this clone with many counts. The CDR3 sequence is CATSDNWTGSEAFF. CDR3 nucleotides: TGTGCCACCAGTGACAATTGGACAGGCAGTGAAGCTTTCTTT. The chain uses TRBV24-1 and TRBJ1-1; 7 positions agree with TRBD1. With 4 bases clipped from V and 7 bases from J, the junction kept 8 bases outside the gene matches. Germline-derived CDR1 and CDR2 are KGHDR and SFDVKD. This CDR3 comprises 14 residues.

Ten or more counts support this clone. The chain links TRBV9 to TRBJ2-2; tentatively, D is TRBD1 (6 bases). CDR3 length: 16 residues. From germline, CDR1 is SGDLS and CDR2 YYNGEE. The V and J ends lost 0 bases and 0 bases respectively, with 9 bases between them. The CDR3 DNA is TGTGCCAGCAGCGTAGGTGCAGGGGCGAACACCGGGGAGCTGTTTTTT. Translating it yields CASSVGAGANTGELFF.

This clone was counted at least ten times. This chain connects TRBV11-2 to TRBJ1-4, with D unresolved. The germline V gene has CDR1 SGHAT and CDR2 FQNNGV. This CDR3 contains 15 residues. Trimming cost V 5 bases and J 3 bases, with 13 bases left between them. CDR3 coding DNA: TGTGCCAGCAGCCCCTCGGGGTTCCCTAATGAAAAACTGTTTTTT. Translating gives CASSPSGFPNEKLFF.

This clone was picked up many times. The chain employs TRBV6-1 and TRBJ2-3; perhaps TRBD2 as D (6 bases). V was pared by 3 bases and J by 1 base, with 17 bases between. This CDR3 comprises 17 residues. The germline gives CDR1 MNHNS, CDR2 SASEGT. CDR3 region: CASSDLYGPSGTDTQYF. The CDR3 region has the DNA TGTGCCAGCAGTGATCTATATGGGCCTAGCGGCACAGATACGCAGTATTTT.

This clone has only a few counts. A junction boundary mismatches the germline segment, possibly from a read error. This rearrangement joins TRBV3-1 to TRBJ2-1; TRBD1 matches 7 bases. Germline values: CDR1 LGHDT, CDR2 YNNKEL (reference sequence). The CDR3 is made up of 13 amino acids. CDR3 nucleotides: TGTGCCAGCTGCCAAGGGGGCAACAATGAGCAGTTCTTC. Its translation: CASCQGGNNEQFF.

For this clone: A much larger clone lies one base from this, so it may be a read error. V gene TRBV12-5 combines with J gene TRBJ2-1; D remains ambiguous. CDR3 length: 13 residues. Looked up from germline, CDR1 is LGHNT and CDR2 is FRNRAP. The CDR3 sequence is CASCFGTPNEQFF. CDR3 nucleotide sequence: TGTGCTAGTTGTTTCGGCACTCCCAATGAGCAGTTCTTC.

Many counts were recorded for this clone. The V and J genes are TRBV24-1 and TRBJ2-1, with D unresolved. V was cut by 4 bases and J by 5 bases, with 11 bases left in between. CDR1 is KGHDR and CDR2 is SFDVKD in the germline V gene. The CDR3 is made up of 14 amino acids. The CDR3 DNA reads TGTGCCACCAGTGACCTAACCCCAAACAATGAGCAGTTCTTC. Amino acid sequence: CATSDLTPNNEQFF.

In this sample, this clone turned up many times. The chain links TRBV6-1 to TRBJ1-1; unclear D gene. V lost 10 bases to trimming and J lost 1 base, with 10 bases between them. In germline, CDR1 is MNHNS, CDR2 SASEGT. This CDR3 is 12 amino acids long. CDR3 nucleotides: TGTGCCACAGAACCACAGAACACTGAAGCTTTCTTT. This gives the protein CATEPQNTEAFF.

The sample holds many counts of this clone. The chain uses TRBV20-1 and TRBJ2-1; 7 bases agree with TRBD2. This CDR3 is 15 amino acids long. Germline loops: CDR1 DFQATT, CDR2 SNEGSKA (reference sequence). J was trimmed by 3 bases and V by 7 bases; bases with no gene match: 12. The CDR3 spells CSVPSPSGLYNEQFF. The CDR3 nucleotides read TGCAGTGTTCCCTCCCCTAGCGGACTCTACAATGAGCAGTTCTTC.

This clone was counted many times. The J gene is TRBJ2-1, the V gene TRBV6-4; D not certain. Germline CDR1 MRHNA, CDR2 SNTAGT. V gave up 5 bases and J gave up 0 bases, with 8 bases separating them. This CDR3 has 14 amino acids. The CDR3 nucleotides are TGTGCCAGCAGTCCAAAGGACTCCTACAATGAGCAGTTCTTC. It translates to CASSPKDSYNEQFF.

This clone was found many times. The V call is TRBV6-5, the J call TRBJ2-7; no firm D call. Trimming removed 6 bases at V and 0 bases at J, with 12 bases between. The CDR3 sequence is 14 residues long. Germline lookup yields CDR1 MNHEY and CDR2 SVGAGI. The CDR3 coding sequence is TGTGCCAGCAGCTACCCGACTGACTCCTACGAGCAGTACTTC. Amino acids: CASSYPTDSYEQYF.

This clone was picked up many times. The J gene is TRBJ2-2, the V gene TRBV5-1; the D is unclear. The CDR3 has 12 residues. Trimming pared 4 bases from V and 3 bases from J, leaving 4 bases between. Germline-derived CDR1 and CDR2 are SGHRS and YFSETQ. In nucleotides, the CDR3 is TGCGCCAGCAGCCCAGACACCGGGGAGCTGTTTTTT. The encoded protein is CASSPDTGELFF.

This clone has ten or more counts. V usage is TRBV30 and J usage is TRBJ1-4; 7 nucleotides agree with TRBD1. Trimming took 0 bases from V and 4 from J; bases not matched to a gene: 5. The CDR3 consists of 15 residues. CDR1 is GTSNPN, CDR2 SVGIG, per germline (reference sequence). The DNA for the CDR3 is TGTGCCTGGAGTGTAAGGGGGCTAAATAATGAAAAACTGTTTTTT. This gives the protein CAWSVRGLNNEKLFF.

This clone was seen repeatedly, ten times or more. The gene calls are TRBV7-2 and TRBJ2-3; possibly TRBD1 or TRBD2 for D (5 bases each). Trimming took off 4 bases at V and 4 bases at J, with 9 bases between the two ends. CDR3 size: 13 residues. Germline V gene lookup returns CDR1 SGHTA and CDR2 FQGNSA. CDR3 nucleotide sequence: TGTGCCAGCAGCTCGGGGCGGGCAGATACGCAGTATTTT. It encodes CASSSGRADTQYF.

Worth noting for this clone: One junction end disagrees with the germline gene, perhaps due to a read error. The chain couples TRBV20-1 to TRBJ2-5; 9 nucleotides match TRBD1. CDR1 DFQATT and CDR2 SNEGSKA come from the germline V gene (reference sequence). The CDR3 covers 12 residues. This CDR3 is CNARQGGETQYF. The CDR3, as DNA: TGCAATGCTAGACAGGGGGGGGAGACCCAGTACTTC.